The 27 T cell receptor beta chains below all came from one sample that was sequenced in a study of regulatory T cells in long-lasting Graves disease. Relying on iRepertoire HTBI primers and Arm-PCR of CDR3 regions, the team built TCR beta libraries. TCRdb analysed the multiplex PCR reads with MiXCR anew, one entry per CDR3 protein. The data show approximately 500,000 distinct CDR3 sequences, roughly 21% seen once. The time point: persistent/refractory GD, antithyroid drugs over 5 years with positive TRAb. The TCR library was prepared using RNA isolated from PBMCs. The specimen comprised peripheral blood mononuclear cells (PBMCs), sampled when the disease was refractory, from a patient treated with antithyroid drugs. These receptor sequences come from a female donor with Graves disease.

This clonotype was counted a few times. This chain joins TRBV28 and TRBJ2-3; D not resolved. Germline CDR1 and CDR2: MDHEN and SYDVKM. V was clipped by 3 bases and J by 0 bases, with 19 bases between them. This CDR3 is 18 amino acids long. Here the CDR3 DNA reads TGTGCCAGCAGTTTTCCGCGGCAAAAATATACTAGCACAGATACGCAGTATTTT. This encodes CASSFPRQKYTSTDTQYF.

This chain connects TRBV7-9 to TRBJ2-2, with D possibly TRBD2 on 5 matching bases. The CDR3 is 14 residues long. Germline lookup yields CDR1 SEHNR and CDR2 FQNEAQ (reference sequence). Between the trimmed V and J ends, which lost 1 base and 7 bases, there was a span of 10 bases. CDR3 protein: CASSLVGLGGELFF. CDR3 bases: TGTGCCAGCAGCTTAGTTGGACTCGGCGGGGAGCTGTTTTTT. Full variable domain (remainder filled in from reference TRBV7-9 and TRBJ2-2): DTGVSQNPRHKITKRGQNVTFRCDPISEHNRLYWYRQTLGQGPEFLTYFQNEAQLEKSRLLSDRFSAERPKGSFSTLEIQRTEQGDSAMYLCASSLVGLGGELFFGEGSRLTVL.

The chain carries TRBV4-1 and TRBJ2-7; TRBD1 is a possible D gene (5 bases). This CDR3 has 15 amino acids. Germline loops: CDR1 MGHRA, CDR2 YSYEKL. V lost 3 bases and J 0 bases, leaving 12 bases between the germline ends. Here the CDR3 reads CASSHLQATSYEQYF. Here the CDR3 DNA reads TGCGCCAGCAGCCATCTACAGGCGACCTCCTACGAGCAGTACTTC.

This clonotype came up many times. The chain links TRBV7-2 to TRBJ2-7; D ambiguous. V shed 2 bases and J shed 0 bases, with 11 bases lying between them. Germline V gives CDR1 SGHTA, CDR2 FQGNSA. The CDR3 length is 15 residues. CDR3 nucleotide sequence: TGTGCCAGCAGCTTAAATTTGAGGAGCTCCTACGAGCAGTACTTC. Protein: CASSLNLRSSYEQYF.

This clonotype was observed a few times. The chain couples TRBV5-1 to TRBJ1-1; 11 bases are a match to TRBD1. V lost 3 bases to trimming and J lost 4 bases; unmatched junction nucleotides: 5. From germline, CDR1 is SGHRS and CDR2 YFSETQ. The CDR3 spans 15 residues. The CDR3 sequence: CASSSGQGAPTEAFF. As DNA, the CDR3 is TGCGCCAGCAGCTCAGGACAGGGGGCGCCCACTGAAGCTTTCTTT.

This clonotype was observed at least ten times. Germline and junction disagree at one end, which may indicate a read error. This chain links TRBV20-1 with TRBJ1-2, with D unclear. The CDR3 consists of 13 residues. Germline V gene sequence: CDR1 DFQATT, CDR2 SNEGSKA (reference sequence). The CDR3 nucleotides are TGTCCCCGGCCTAGGTGGGCTAACTATGGCTACACCTTC. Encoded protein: CPRPRWANYGYTF.

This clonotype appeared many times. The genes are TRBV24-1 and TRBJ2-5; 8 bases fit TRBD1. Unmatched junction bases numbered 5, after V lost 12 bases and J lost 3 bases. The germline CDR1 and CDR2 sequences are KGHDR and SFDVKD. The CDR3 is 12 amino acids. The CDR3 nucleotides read TGTGCCGCCGCAGGGGGCGAAGAGACCCAGTACTTC. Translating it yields CAAAGGEETQYF.

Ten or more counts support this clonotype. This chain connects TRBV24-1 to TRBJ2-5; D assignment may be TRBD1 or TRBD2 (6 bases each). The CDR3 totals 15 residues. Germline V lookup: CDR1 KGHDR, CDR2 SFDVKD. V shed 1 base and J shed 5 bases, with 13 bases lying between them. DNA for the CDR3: TGTGCCACCAGTGATTTCTCAGGGGCGGGGGAGACCCAGTACTTC. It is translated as CATSDFSGAGETQYF.

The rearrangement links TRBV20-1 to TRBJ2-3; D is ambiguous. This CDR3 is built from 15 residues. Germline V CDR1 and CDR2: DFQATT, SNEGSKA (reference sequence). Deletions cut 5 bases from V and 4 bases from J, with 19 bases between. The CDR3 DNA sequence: TGCAGTGCTCCCCGGGCCCTCGGTGGGGCAGATACGCAGTATTTT. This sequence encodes CSAPRALGGADTQYF.

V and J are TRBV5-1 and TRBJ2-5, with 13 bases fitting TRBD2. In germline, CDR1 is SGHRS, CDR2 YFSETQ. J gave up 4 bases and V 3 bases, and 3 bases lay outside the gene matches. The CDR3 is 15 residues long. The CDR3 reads CASSWGTSGAETQYF. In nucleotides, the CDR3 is TGCGCCAGCAGCTGGGGGACTAGCGGGGCAGAGACCCAGTACTTC.

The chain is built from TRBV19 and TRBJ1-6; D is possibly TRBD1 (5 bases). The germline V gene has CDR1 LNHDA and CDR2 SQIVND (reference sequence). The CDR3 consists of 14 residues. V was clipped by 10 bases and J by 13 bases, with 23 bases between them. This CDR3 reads CATSRRGRESPLHF. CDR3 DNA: TGTGCCACCTCACGCCGGGGCCGCGAGTCGCCCCTCCACTTT.

The CDR3 nucleotides read TGCAGTGTTAACAGCAAATTGCACTACGAGCAGTACTTC. Translating gives CSVNSKLHYEQYF. The chain combines TRBV20-1 with TRBJ2-7; D is undetermined. The V gene lost 7 bases and the J gene lost 3 bases, with 16 bases spanning the gap. The length of the CDR3 is 13 residues. CDR1 and CDR2 (germline): DFQATT, SNEGSKA (reference sequence).

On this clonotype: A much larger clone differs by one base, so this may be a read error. For the CDR3, the DNA is TGTGCCAGCACAAATACAGGGGGCTCCCCTAGCTCCTACAATGGGCAGTTCTTC. It specifies CASTNTGGSPSSYNGQFF. The V gene is TRBV28, the J gene TRBJ2-1; 9 bases match TRBD1. Looked up from germline, CDR1 is MDHEN and CDR2 is SYDVKM. The CDR3 sequence is 18 residues long. The variable domain in full, with the rest retrieved from reference TRBV28 and TRBJ2-1, is DVKVTQSSRYLVKRTGEKVFLECVQDMDHENMFWYRQDPGLGLRLIYFSYDVKMKEKGDIPEGYSVSREKKERFSLILESASTNQTSMYLCASTNTGGSPSSYNGQFFGPGTRLTVL.

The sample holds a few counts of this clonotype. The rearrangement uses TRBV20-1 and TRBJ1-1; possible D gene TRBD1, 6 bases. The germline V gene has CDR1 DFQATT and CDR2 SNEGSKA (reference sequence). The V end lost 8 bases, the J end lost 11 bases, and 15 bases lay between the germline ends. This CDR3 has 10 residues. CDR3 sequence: CSWGGGEAFF. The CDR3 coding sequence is TGCAGTTGGGGGGGGGGCGAGGCTTTCTTT.

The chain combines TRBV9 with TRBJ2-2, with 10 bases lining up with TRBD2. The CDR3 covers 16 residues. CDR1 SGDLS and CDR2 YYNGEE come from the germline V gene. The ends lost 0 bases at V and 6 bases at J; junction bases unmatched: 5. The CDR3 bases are TGTGCCAGCAGCGTAGGGCTAGCGGGAGCCCCCGGGGAGCTGTTTTTT. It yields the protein CASSVGLAGAPGELFF.

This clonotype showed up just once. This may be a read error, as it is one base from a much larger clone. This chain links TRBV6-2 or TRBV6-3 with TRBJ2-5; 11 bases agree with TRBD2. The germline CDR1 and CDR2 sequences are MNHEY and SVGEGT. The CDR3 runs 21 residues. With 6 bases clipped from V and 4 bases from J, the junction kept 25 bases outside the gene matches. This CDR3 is CASSEAHYSSGRRRNRETQYF. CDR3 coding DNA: TGTGCCAGCAGCGAGGCTCACTATTCTAGCGGGAGGAGAAGGAACCGAGAGACCCAGTACTTC.

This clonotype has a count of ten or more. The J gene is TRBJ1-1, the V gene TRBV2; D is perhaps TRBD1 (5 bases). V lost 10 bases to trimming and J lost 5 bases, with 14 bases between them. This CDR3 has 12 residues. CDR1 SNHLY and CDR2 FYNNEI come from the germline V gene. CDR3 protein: CAIGGGRTEAFF. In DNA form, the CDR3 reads TGTGCCATCGGGGGAGGGCGGACTGAAGCTTTCTTT.

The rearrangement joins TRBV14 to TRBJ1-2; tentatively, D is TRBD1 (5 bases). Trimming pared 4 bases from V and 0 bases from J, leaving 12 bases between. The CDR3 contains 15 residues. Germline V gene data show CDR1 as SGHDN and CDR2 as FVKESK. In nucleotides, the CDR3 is TGTGCCAGCAGCCCAATGGGGACCTCTAACTATGGCTACACCTTC. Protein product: CASSPMGTSNYGYTF.

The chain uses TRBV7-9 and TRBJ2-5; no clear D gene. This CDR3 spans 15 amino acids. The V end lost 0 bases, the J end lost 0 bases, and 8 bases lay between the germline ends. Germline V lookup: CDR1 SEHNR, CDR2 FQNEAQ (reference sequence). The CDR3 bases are TGTGCCAGCAGCTTAGCAGTACTCAACCAAGAGACCCAGTACTTC. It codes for CASSLAVLNQETQYF. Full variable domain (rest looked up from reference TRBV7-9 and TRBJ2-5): DTGVSQNPRHKITKRGQNVTFRCDPISEHNRLYWYRQTLGQGPEFLTYFQNEAQLEKSRLLSDRFSAERPKGSFSTLEIQRTEQGDSAMYLCASSLAVLNQETQYFGPGTRLLVL.

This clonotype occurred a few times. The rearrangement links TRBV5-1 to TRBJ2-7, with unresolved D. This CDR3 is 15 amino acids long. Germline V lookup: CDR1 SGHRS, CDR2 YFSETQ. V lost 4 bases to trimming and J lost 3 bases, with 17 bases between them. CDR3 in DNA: TGCGCCAGCAGCCCAAAGGTGGGCGGATACTACGAGCAGTACTTC. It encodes CASSPKVGGYYEQYF.

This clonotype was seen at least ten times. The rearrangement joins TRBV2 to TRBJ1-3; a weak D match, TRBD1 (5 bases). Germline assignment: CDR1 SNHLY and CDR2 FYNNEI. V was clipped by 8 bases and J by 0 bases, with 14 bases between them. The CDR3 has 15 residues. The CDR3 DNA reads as TGTGCCAGCCGAAGGGACGGAACCTCTGGAAACACCATATATTTT. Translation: CASRRDGTSGNTIYF. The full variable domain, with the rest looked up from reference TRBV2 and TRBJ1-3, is EPEVTQTPSHQVTQMGQEVILRCVPISNHLYFYWYRQILGQKVEFLVSFYNNEISEKSEIFDDQFSVERPDGSNFTLKIRSTKLEDSAMYFCASRRDGTSGNTIYFGEGSWLTVV.

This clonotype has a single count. The CDR3 sequence: CASEREGTDTQYF. CDR3 sequence (DNA): TGTGCCAGTGAGCGGGAGGGGACAGATACGCAGTATTTT. This sequence joins TRBV3-1 and TRBJ2-3; 10 positions agree with TRBD2. The CDR3 runs 13 residues. Germline loops: CDR1 LGHDT, CDR2 YNNKEL (reference sequence). V shed 9 bases and J 3 bases; nucleotides not matched to a gene: 3.

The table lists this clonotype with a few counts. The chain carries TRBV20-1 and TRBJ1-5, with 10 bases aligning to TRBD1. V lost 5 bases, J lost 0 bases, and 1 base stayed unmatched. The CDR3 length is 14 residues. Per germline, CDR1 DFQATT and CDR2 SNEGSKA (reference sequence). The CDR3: CSARDRGSNQPQHF. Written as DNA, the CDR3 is TGCAGTGCTCGGGACAGGGGTAGCAATCAGCCCCAGCATTTT.

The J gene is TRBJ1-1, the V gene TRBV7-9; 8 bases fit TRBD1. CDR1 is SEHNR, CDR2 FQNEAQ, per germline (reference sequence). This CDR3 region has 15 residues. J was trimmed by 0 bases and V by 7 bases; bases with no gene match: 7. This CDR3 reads CASTAGTGLNTEAFF. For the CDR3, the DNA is TGTGCCAGCACCGCCGGGACAGGACTGAACACTGAAGCTTTCTTT.

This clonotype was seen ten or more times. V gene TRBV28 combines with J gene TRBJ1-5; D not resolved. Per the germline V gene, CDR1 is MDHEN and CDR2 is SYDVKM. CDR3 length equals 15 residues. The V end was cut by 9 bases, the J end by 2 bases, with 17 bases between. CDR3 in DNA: TGTGCCAGTCGACCCTTACATAGTGGCAATCAGCCCCAGCATTTT. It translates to CASRPLHSGNQPQHF. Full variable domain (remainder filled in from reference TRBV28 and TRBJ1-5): DVKVTQSSRYLVKRTGEKVFLECVQDMDHENMFWYRQDPGLGLRLIYFSYDVKMKEKGDIPEGYSVSREKKERFSLILESASTNQTSMYLCASRPLHSGNQPQHFGDGTRLSIL.

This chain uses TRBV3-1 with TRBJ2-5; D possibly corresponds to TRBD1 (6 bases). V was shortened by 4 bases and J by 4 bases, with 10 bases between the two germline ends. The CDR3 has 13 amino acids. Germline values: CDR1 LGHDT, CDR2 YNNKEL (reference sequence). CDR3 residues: CASSRDRPETQYF. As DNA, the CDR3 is TGTGCCAGCAGCCGCGACAGGCCAGAGACCCAGTACTTC.

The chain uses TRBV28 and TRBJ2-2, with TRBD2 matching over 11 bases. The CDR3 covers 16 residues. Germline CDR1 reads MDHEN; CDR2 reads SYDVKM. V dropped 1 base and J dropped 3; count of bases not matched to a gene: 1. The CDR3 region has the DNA TGTGCCAGCAGTTTATTAGCGGGGGGGCACACCGGGGAGCTGTTTTTT. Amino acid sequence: CASSLLAGGHTGELFF.